The clone carrying this TCR beta chain was seen a few times. In the authors' methods: Amplification of reference gene primers provided the estimated nucleated cell counts. Clones were read by immunoSEQ multiplex PCR, and TCRdb kept only the in-frame ones, dropping some. V, J and clone size reflect that table, while D and trimming were determined from the DNA. This table has under 80,000 clones, more than 75% appearing once. This sample was taken from a study of blood T cell repertoires in COVID-19. Study-level background: Donors in the United States, Italy and Spain gave samples during acute or convalescent COVID-19. PBMCs, B-cell-depleted T cells, or T cells were the source of the cDNA or gDNA that made up the material.

Looked up from germline, CDR1 is SGHNT and CDR2 is YYREEE (reference sequence). The CDR3 loop spans 12 amino acids. With 4 bases clipped from V and 7 bases from J, the junction kept 3 bases outside the gene matches. Sequencing input: peripheral blood. The chain employs TRBV5-4 and TRBJ1-2; 8 bases agree with TRBD1. This receptor was taken from a human donor in a cohort sampled during active COVID-19. CDR3 sequence reads: CASSPGGFGYTF. In nucleotides, the CDR3 is TGTGCCAGCAGCCCAGGGGGCTTTGGCTACACCTTC.